Here is one TCR beta chain with its context. The CDR3 is 13 amino acids. After removal of 3 bases from V and 8 bases from J, the junction contained 0 bases not matched to a gene. Germline V gene lookup returns CDR1 KGHSH and CDR2 LQKENI. These data belong to a study of blood T cell repertoires in COVID-19. Study-level background: Acute and convalescent COVID-19 specimens originated in the United States, Italy and Spain. PBMCs, B-cell-depleted T cells, or T cells provided the cDNA or gDNA that made up the material.

Per the original data handling: How many nucleated cells were present was estimated from reference gene primer amplification. Generated by immunoSEQ multiplex PCR, the TCRdb table keeps only in-frame clones and is missing some. V and J calls and clone size are as listed in that table; D and trimming were resolved from the DNA. The repertoire holds 70,000 to 85,000 clones, approximately 82% seen once, with 39% in the top ten. The sequenced sample was peripheral blood. This chain joins TRBV18 and TRBJ1-3; 11 nucleotides align to TRBD1. The clonotype originates from a man aged 80 or over with active or convalescent COVID-19. The chain's CDR3 is CASSPGQGDTIYF. CDR3 coding DNA: TGTGCCAGCTCACCGGGACAGGGGGACACCATATATTTT.